This T cell receptor beta chain was recovered during a study of T cell responses to AZD1222 COVID-19 vaccine. Study findings and constraints: Spike was spanned by vaccine-associated CD4 TCRs, with dominance at 160-218 and 743-854.

Clones were sequenced by immunoSEQ multiplex PCR, and TCRdb holds only the in-frame ones, with some missing. The sample carries fewer than 120,000 clones, approximately 90% recorded once. This clone was picked up a small number of times. What it binds is unknown. This CDR3 has 15 amino acids. Germline lookup yields CDR1 SGDLS and CDR2 YYNGEE. Trimming took 0 bases from V and 1 from J; bases not matched to a gene: 3. Material: peripheral blood, obtained 28 days after the second AZD1222 dose. This chain connects TRBV9 to TRBJ2-5; 7 bases map to TRBD1. This TCR was recovered from an adult who received the AZD1222 COVID-19 vaccine. The CDR3 reads CASSVEGDSQETQYF. The CDR3 region has the DNA TGTGCCAGCAGCGTAGAGGGGGACAGCCAAGAGACCCAGTACTTC.